Each of the 5 T cell receptor beta chains below was sequenced from the same sample in a study of cytomegalovirus exposure and HLA in healthy donors. Both 60 Vbeta primers and 13 Jbeta primers went into the PCR. Some clones are missing from TCRdb's copy, which holds only in-frame ones; the method was immunoSEQ multiplex PCR. The sample holds more than 20,000 clones; approximately 75% are singletons and the top ten take 4% to 5%. The sample was PBMCs. The receptors here all came from a male donor in good health and CMV-seronegative.

The rearrangement uses TRBV7-9 and TRBJ2-1; the D gene is possibly TRBD1 (6 bases). CDR1 and CDR2 (germline): SEHNR, FQNEAQ (reference sequence). Deletions cut 5 bases from V and 10 bases from J, with 12 bases between. The CDR3 contains 12 residues. The CDR3 DNA follows: TGTGCCAGCAGCCCAGGGGTGGGCGAGCAGTTCTTC. Amino acids: CASSPGVGEQFF.

This clone was seen a handful of times. The chain uses TRBV5-1 and TRBJ1-6, with 11 nucleotides matching TRBD1. Germline V gives CDR1 SGHRS, CDR2 YFSETQ. This CDR3 spans 15 amino acids. V shed 4 bases, J shed 7 bases, and the junction held 4 bases outside the gene matches. The CDR3 coding sequence is TGCGCCAGCAGCACCCGGACAGGGGGCAATTCACCCCTCCACTTT. It yields the protein CASSTRTGGNSPLHF.

V and J are TRBV30 and TRBJ2-7, with D unresolved. Looked up from germline, CDR1 is GTSNPN and CDR2 is SVGIG (reference sequence). V shed 3 bases and J shed 3 bases, with 12 bases lying between them. CDR3 size: 13 residues. CDR3 protein: CAWSPPNSYEQYF. Written as DNA, the CDR3 is TGTGCCTGGAGCCCACCTAACAGCTACGAGCAGTACTTC.

The chain combines TRBV4-2 with TRBJ1-1, with no clear D. This CDR3 is built from 15 residues. Germline V gene lookup returns CDR1 LGHNA and CDR2 YNFKEQ. Trimming left V 4 bases short and J 0 bases short, with 12 bases between. CDR3 nucleotides: TGTGCCAGCAGCCGGAGTATCGAGATGAACACTGAAGCTTTCTTT. Its protein is CASSRSIEMNTEAFF.

The chain joins TRBV2 to TRBJ1-6; D remains unclear. The CDR3 is 15 amino acids. Germline V lookup: CDR1 SNHLY, CDR2 FYNNEI. Deletions cut 7 bases from V and 0 bases from J, with 10 bases between. CDR3 coding DNA: TGTGCCAGCATGATCGAGAGCTCCTATAATTCACCCCTCCACTTT. Protein: CASMIESSYNSPLHF.